Listed below are T cell receptor beta chains from one sample, sequenced in a study of blood T cells in healthy people across ages. TCRdb re-analysed the 5' RACE reads in MiXCR, keeping a single row per CDR3 protein. This sample yields over 600,000 distinct CDR3 sequences, of which around 21% are seen a single time; more than 3% belongs to the top ten. Sequences were obtained from blood. The receptors derive from a man between 65 and 85 years old in good health. Each CDR3 is given with its conserved first and last residue. D genes are given only for firm matches. A clone size is listed for some rows: how often the clone was seen (once, few, many), or a class if it is expanded.

abundance,d_gene,len,v_gene,j_gene,CDR3aa,CDR3nt
-,-,13,TRBV6-1,TRBJ2-7,CASRDPQDTEQYF,TGTGCCAGCAGGGATCCCCAGGATACGGAGCAGTACTTC
-,TRBD1,16,TRBV4-3,TRBJ1-5,CASSQDLGQGNQPQHF,TGCGCCAGCAGCCAAGATCTGGGACAGGGCAATCAGCCCCAGCATTTT
many,TRBD2,15,TRBV5-1,TRBJ2-5,CASSRTSGRQETQYF,TGCGCCAGCAGCAGGACTAGCGGGCGGCAAGAGACCCAGTACTTC
-,-,15,TRBV4-1,TRBJ1-4,CASSQVHAGTEKLFF,TGCGCCAGCAGCCAAGTACATGCAGGGACGGAAAAACTGTTTTTT
-,TRBD2,15,TRBV27,TRBJ2-5,CASSLGRTTPQTQYF,TGTGCCAGCAGTCTCGGGAGGACCACTCCCCAGACCCAGTACTTC
few,-,17,TRBV15,TRBJ1-4,CATSRVGQARRVEKLVF,TGTGCCACCAGCAGAGTGGGCCAGGCACGGCGCGTAGAAAAACTGGTTTTT
few,TRBD1,18,TRBV4-1,TRBJ2-4,CASSQIGASQGVTNIQYF,TGCGCCAGCAGCCAGATTGGGGCCTCGCAGGGGGTGACAAACATTCAGTACTTC
few,TRBD1,17,TRBV29-1,TRBJ2-1,CSVEGESWTGTYNEQFF,TGCAGCGTTGAAGGGGAATCCTGGACAGGGACGTACAATGAGCAGTTCTTC
-,-,15,TRBV7-2,TRBJ2-5,CASSLEMTRQETQYF,TGTGCCAGCAGCTTGGAAATGACTAGGCAGGAGACCCAGTACTTC
-,-,14,TRBV7-8,TRBJ2-6,CASNPRAGANVLTF,TGTGCCAGCAACCCCAGGGCAGGGGCCAACGTCCTGACTTTC
-,-,16,TRBV7-9,TRBJ2-1,CASSFRIGLGDNEQFF,TGTGCCAGCAGCTTTCGTATCGGGCTAGGGGACAATGAGCAGTTCTTC
once,TRBD1,15,TRBV7-6,TRBJ2-7,CASSSTQGARYEQYF,TGTGCCAGCAGCTCCACGCAGGGGGCGCGGTACGAGCAGTACTTC
many,TRBD2,13,TRBV12-3/TRBV12-4,TRBJ2-1,CASHGGVYNEQFF,TGTGCCAGCCACGGGGGGGTCTACAATGAGCAGTTCTTC
-,TRBD2,16,TRBV10-3,TRBJ2-1,CAIRPRTSGNGNEQFF,TGTGCCATCAGACCGCGGACTAGCGGGAATGGTAATGAGCAGTTCTTC
-,-,14,TRBV4-2,TRBJ2-4,CASSQTGAVSIQYF,TGTGCCAGCAGTCAGACCGGGGCGGTTAGCATTCAGTACTTC
-,-,14,TRBV10-3,TRBJ1-2,CAIRDLTQSYGYTF,TGTGCCATCAGGGACTTGACGCAGTCATATGGCTACACCTTC
-,-,11,TRBV12-3/TRBV12-4,TRBJ2-2,CASTPTGELFF,TGTGCCAGCACCCCGACCGGGGAGCTGTTTTTT
few,TRBD1,16,TRBV5-5,TRBJ1-4,CASSAPLTGGQEKLFF,TGTGCCAGCAGCGCTCCCTTGACAGGGGGGCAGGAAAAACTGTTTTTT
few,-,16,TRBV5-6,TRBJ2-1,CASSLALGASYNEQFF,TGTGCCAGCAGCTTGGCCCTGGGAGCCTCCTACAATGAGCAGTTCTTC
few,TRBD1,16,TRBV6-5,TRBJ1-4,CASSYSPGQGSEKLFF,TGTGCCAGCAGTTACTCACCGGGACAGGGGAGTGAAAAACTGTTTTTT
many,-,16,TRBV15,TRBJ2-3,CATSSQGASIGDTQYF,TGTGCCACCAGCTCACAGGGTGCGAGTATTGGAGATACGCAGTATTTT
few,-,15,TRBV3-1,TRBJ2-1,CASSHEDRSYNEQFF,TGTGCCAGCAGCCACGAGGACAGATCCTACAATGAGCAGTTCTTC
few,-,12,TRBV6-2/TRBV6-3,TRBJ2-5,CASREYQETQYF,TGTGCCAGCCGGGAGTACCAAGAGACCCAGTACTTC
many,TRBD2,15,TRBV4-3,TRBJ2-1,CASSQEAGGYNEQFF,TGTGCCAGCAGCCAAGAAGCGGGAGGATACAATGAGCAGTTCTTC
few,-,14,TRBV4-1,TRBJ1-2,CASSQDPGHYGYTF,TGCGCCAGCAGCCAAGATCCCGGGCACTATGGCTACACCTTC
many,-,13,TRBV25-1,TRBJ2-2,CASSDLGTGELFF,TGTGCCAGCAGCGACCTCGGGACCGGGGAGCTGTTTTTT
-,-,15,TRBV11-2,TRBJ1-6,CASSLAAGRNSPLHF,TGTGCCAGCAGCTTAGCGGCAGGGAGAAATTCACCCCTCCACTTT
-,TRBD2,18,TRBV6-5,TRBJ2-1,CASSYSRGTSGVLDEQFF,TGTGCCAGCAGTTACTCGAGGGGGACTAGCGGGGTTTTGGATGAGCAGTTCTTC
-,TRBD2,15,TRBV7-2,TRBJ2-5,CASSYGLAGGKTQYF,TGTGCCAGCAGCTACGGACTAGCGGGAGGGAAGACCCAGTACTTC
many,-,15,TRBV5-1,TRBJ2-1,CASSLEAFSSNEQFF,TGCGCCAGCAGCTTGGAGGCCTTTAGTTCCAATGAGCAGTTCTTC
-,-,15,TRBV24-1,TRBJ2-5,CATSDPGLKRETQYF,TGTGCCACCAGTGACCCCGGGCTCAAGCGGGAGACCCAGTACTTC
many,-,17,TRBV3-1,TRBJ2-5,CASSGTGTREFQKTQYF,TGTGCCAGCAGTGGGACGGGGACTCGGGAGTTTCAGAAGACCCAGTACTTC
few,TRBD2,15,TRBV12-3/TRBV12-4,TRBJ2-1,CASSFRTSGYNEQFF,TGTGCCAGCAGTTTCCGGACTAGCGGGTACAATGAGCAGTTCTTC